The 8 T cell receptor beta chains presented below share a single source sample, sequenced in a study of blood T cell repertoires in COVID-19. Produced via immunoSEQ multiplex PCR; TCRdb's table is partial and in-frame only. This table holds more than 85,000 clones, about 88% found once. Sequences were obtained from peripheral blood. The receptors shown here come from a man aged 45-65 years with active or convalescent COVID-19.

The chain combines TRBV7-9 with TRBJ1-6; D is perhaps TRBD1 (5 bases). The germline gives CDR1 SEHNR, CDR2 FQNEAQ (reference sequence). Trimming shortened V by 4 bases and J by 6 bases, and 10 bases separated the two germline ends. This CDR3 region has 14 residues. The CDR3 DNA follows: TGTGCCAGCAGCTCCGGGACTTTTAATTCACCCCTCCACTTT. This translates into CASSSGTFNSPLHF.

The CDR3 here is CASSQEELAGSYEQYV. CDR3 coding DNA: TGCGCCAGCAGCCAAGAAGAACTAGCGGGGTCCTACGAGCAGTACGTC. The chain employs TRBV4-1 and TRBJ2-7, with TRBD2 identical over 10 bases. V trimming: 0 bases; J trimming: 1 base; junction bases outside the gene matches: 3. Germline V gives CDR1 MGHRA, CDR2 YSYEKL. This CDR3 has 16 amino acids.

The gene calls are TRBV11-2 and TRBJ1-2; D is possibly TRBD1 (5 bases). There are 16 residues in the CDR3. Germline-derived CDR1 and CDR2 are SGHAT and FQNNGV. The V end lost 0 bases, the J end lost 2 bases, and 13 bases lay between the germline ends. Here the CDR3 DNA reads TGTGCCAGCAGCTTAGATCTGGCAGGGCAGAACTATGGCTACACCTTC. Its protein product is CASSLDLAGQNYGYTF.

The CDR3 nucleotides read TGTGCCAGCAGTTCTTACGGGACAGATTATGGCTACACCTTC. The encoded protein is CASSSYGTDYGYTF. The V call is TRBV27, the J call TRBJ1-2; 7 positions match TRBD1. The CDR3 runs 14 residues. V dropped 4 bases and J dropped 5; count of bases not matched to a gene: 7. CDR1 MNHEY and CDR2 SMNVEV come from the germline V gene (reference sequence).

J is TRBJ2-3 and V is TRBV5-1; D remains ambiguous. Germline CDR1 reads SGHRS; CDR2 reads YFSETQ. The V end was cut by 0 bases, the J end by 0 bases, with 8 bases between. The CDR3 loop spans 15 amino acids. CDR3 sequence reads: CASSLGYGSTDTQYF. The CDR3 DNA follows: TGCGCCAGCAGCTTGGGGTACGGGAGCACAGATACGCAGTATTTT. Using reference TRBV5-1 and TRBJ2-3 for the parts outside the CDR3, the full variable domain is KAGVTQTPRYLIKTRGQQVTLSCSPISGHRSVSWYQQTPGQGLQFLFEYFSETQRNKGNFPGRFSGRQFSNSRSEMNVSTLELGDSALYLCASSLGYGSTDTQYFGPGTRLTVL.

The chain employs TRBV30 and TRBJ2-7; 8 bases match TRBD1. Germline-derived CDR1 and CDR2 are GTSNPN and SVGIG (reference sequence). The CDR3 covers 13 residues. V lost 2 bases to trimming and J lost 7 bases; unmatched junction nucleotides: 7. CDR3 residues: CAWSWQGAREQYF. The CDR3 region has the DNA TGTGCCTGGAGTTGGCAGGGGGCGCGGGAGCAGTACTTC.

This clone was picked up one time. The V gene is TRBV15, the J gene TRBJ2-7, with 9 bases aligning to TRBD1. The ends lost 1 base at V and 4 bases at J; junction bases unmatched: 5. CDR3 length: 15 amino acids. The germline V gene encodes CDR1 LNHNV and CDR2 YYDKDF (reference sequence). CDR3 sequence (DNA): TGTGCCACCAGCAGAGGGGGGGACAGGGCTTACGAGCAGTACTTC. It encodes CATSRGGDRAYEQYF.

This clone was seen more than once but under ten times. The CDR3 coding sequence is TGTGCCAGCAGTGAATGGGCAGGGGGCTATGGCTACACCTTC. This translates into CASSEWAGGYGYTF. The rearrangement joins TRBV6-1 to TRBJ1-2, with 7 positions matching TRBD1. V lost 2 bases to trimming and J lost 4 bases; unmatched junction nucleotides: 4. Per the germline V gene, CDR1 is MNHNS and CDR2 is SASEGT. The CDR3 has 14 residues.